Presented here are 26 T cell receptor beta chains from one specimen sequenced in a study of T cells after yellow fever vaccination. TCRdb called the 5' RACE reads again in MiXCR, with one record for every CDR3 protein. Of some 350,000 distinct CDR3 sequences listed, under 5% are singletons. Material: PBMCs, obtained 5 days after the yellow fever booster vaccination. The source of these receptors is a man aged 18-30 years who received the YFV17D yellow fever vaccine.

The rearrangement links TRBV4-2 to TRBJ1-4; 9 bases align to TRBD1. There are 17 residues in the CDR3. Trimming took 0 bases from V and 4 from J; bases not matched to a gene: 6. Germline values: CDR1 LGHNA, CDR2 YNFKEQ. CDR3 DNA: TGTGCCAGCAGCCAAGATTCGGGACAGGGTAATAATGAAAAACTGTTTTTT. This sequence encodes CASSQDSGQGNNEKLFF.

A note on this clonotype: The conserved closing phenylalanine or tryptophan is absent in this CDR3, likely reflecting a read error. The rearrangement joins TRBV12-3 or TRBV12-4 to TRBJ2-7; tentatively, D is TRBD1 (6 bases). The CDR3 spans 12 residues. V lost 6 bases and J lost 5, with 11 bases in between. The CDR3 protein is CASSPQGNEQYI. The CDR3 region has the DNA TGTGCCAGCAGCCCACAGGGTAACGAGCAGTACATC.

This clonotype has more than one count but fewer than ten. J is TRBJ2-1 and V is TRBV7-9; D might be TRBD2 (7 bases). The CDR3 consists of 16 residues. V dropped 5 bases and J dropped 0 bases, with 14 bases sitting between them. Germline V gene lookup returns CDR1 SEHNR and CDR2 FQNEAQ (reference sequence). The CDR3 protein is CASSPTGGLSYNEQFF. The CDR3 DNA reads TGTGCCAGCAGCCCGACGGGGGGCCTCTCCTACAATGAGCAGTTCTTC.

The chain recombines TRBV6-6 with TRBJ2-1; 10 bases align to TRBD2. The CDR3 contains 16 residues. The germline gives CDR1 MNHNY, CDR2 SVGAGI (reference sequence). V shed 5 bases, J shed 3 bases, and the junction held 7 bases outside the gene matches. The CDR3 bases are TGTGCCAGCAGTCAAGAGCGGGGGGGCTTCTACAATGAGCAGTTCTTC. As protein: CASSQERGGFYNEQFF.

This clonotype was counted ten times or more. The chain links TRBV20-1 to TRBJ2-3, with D hard to call. The CDR3 sequence is 13 residues long. V was cut by 6 bases and J by 6 bases, with 16 bases left in between. Germline-derived CDR1 and CDR2 are DFQATT and SNEGSKA (reference sequence). CDR3 protein: CSAGLSPADTQYF. The CDR3 DNA reads as TGCAGTGCGGGTCTCTCCCCCGCGGATACGCAGTATTTT.

This clonotype was seen more than once but under ten times. The chain employs TRBV5-1 and TRBJ2-3, with a possible D match to TRBD1 (5 bases). This CDR3 is built from 15 residues. V was trimmed by 4 bases and J by 3 bases, leaving 15 bases between them. Germline V gene sequence: CDR1 SGHRS, CDR2 YFSETQ. The CDR3 loop is CASSRTKGATDTQYF. In nucleotides, the CDR3 is TGCGCCAGCAGCAGGACAAAAGGGGCGACAGATACGCAGTATTTT.

This rearrangement joins TRBV7-2 to TRBJ2-1; 10 positions match TRBD2. Germline V gene data show CDR1 as SGHTA and CDR2 as FQGNSA. J was trimmed by 3 bases and V by 5 bases; bases with no gene match: 4. The CDR3 length is 15 residues. CDR3 sequence reads: CASSGSGGDYNEQFF. CDR3 DNA sequence: TGTGCCAGCAGCGGAAGCGGGGGGGACTACAATGAGCAGTTCTTC. Filled out from reference TRBV7-2 and TRBJ2-1, the complete variable domain reads GAGVSQSPSNKVTEKGKDVELRCDPISGHTALYWYRQSLGQGLEFLIYFQGNSAPDKSGLPSDRFSAERTGGSVSTLTIQRTQQEDSAVYLCASSGSGGDYNEQFFGPGTRLTVL.

This clonotype was picked up a small number of times. The chain links TRBV4-1 to TRBJ1-4; D unclear. The CDR3 runs 15 residues. Germline CDR1 and CDR2: MGHRA and YSYEKL. V lost 7 bases and J lost 8, with 20 bases in between. CDR3 nucleotides: TGCGCCAGCAAGGCCGCCGTTGGGATGGGCGAAAAACTGTTTTTT. This translates into CASKAAVGMGEKLFF.

At least ten counts were recorded for this clonotype. The chain combines TRBV18 with TRBJ1-1; 7 positions agree with TRBD1. V lost 3 bases to trimming and J lost 1 base; unmatched junction nucleotides: 5. There are 15 residues in the CDR3. Germline V gene data show CDR1 as KGHSH and CDR2 as LQKENI. The CDR3 coding sequence is TGTGCCAGCTCACCGTACAGGGGAGGGAACACTGAAGCTTTCTTT. Protein sequence: CASSPYRGGNTEAFF.

This clonotype occurred many times. The V and J genes are TRBV5-1 and TRBJ1-4; D ambiguous. The V gene lost 0 bases and the J gene lost 0 bases, with 3 bases spanning the gap. The germline V gene has CDR1 SGHRS and CDR2 YFSETQ. The CDR3 extends over 14 amino acids. CDR3: CASSLGSTNEKLFF. CDR3 bases: TGCGCCAGCAGCTTGGGATCAACTAATGAAAAACTGTTTTTT.

The sample holds a few counts of this clonotype. The chain couples TRBV2 to TRBJ1-6; D call uncertain. CDR3 size: 11 residues. Germline V gene sequence: CDR1 SNHLY, CDR2 FYNNEI. V was clipped by 8 bases and J by 8 bases, with 7 bases between them. CDR3 nucleotides: TGTGCCAGCGGTTACGATTCACCCCTCCACTTT. This encodes CASGYDSPLHF.

This clonotype has at least ten counts. This chain uses TRBV5-4 with TRBJ2-1, with D possibly being TRBD1 or TRBD2 (5 bases each). From germline, CDR1 is SGHNT and CDR2 YYREEE (reference sequence). Deletions cut 0 bases from V and 4 bases from J, with 11 bases between. The CDR3 loop spans 15 amino acids. CDR3 in amino acids: CASSLVGGGYNEQFF. CDR3 nucleotides: TGTGCCAGCAGCTTGGTTGGTGGGGGTTACAATGAGCAGTTCTTC.

The chain couples TRBV4-1 to TRBJ2-7; a weak D match, TRBD2 (5 bases). Trimming pared 1 base from V and 3 bases from J, leaving 10 bases between. CDR3 length equals 14 residues. CDR1 MGHRA and CDR2 YSYEKL come from the germline V gene. The CDR3 sequence is CASSQGTGIYEQYF. The DNA for the CDR3 is TGCGCCAGCAGCCAAGGTACGGGGATCTACGAGCAGTACTTC.

In this sample, this clonotype turned up many times. The chain has TRBV5-1 and TRBJ2-7; D is ambiguous. This CDR3 is built from 14 residues. Per germline, CDR1 SGHRS and CDR2 YFSETQ. Between the trimmed V and J ends, which lost 0 bases and 7 bases, there was a span of 14 bases. The CDR3 region has the DNA TGCGCCAGCAGCTTGGCGCCCAGGACGGTTGAGCAGTACTTC. Encoded protein: CASSLAPRTVEQYF. Based on the CDR3 plus reference TRBV5-1 and TRBJ2-7, the full variable domain is KAGVTQTPRYLIKTRGQQVTLSCSPISGHRSVSWYQQTPGQGLQFLFEYFSETQRNKGNFPGRFSGRQFSNSRSEMNVSTLELGDSALYLCASSLAPRTVEQYFGPGTRLTVT.

This clonotype was picked up one time. The chain recombines TRBV6-2 or TRBV6-3 with TRBJ1-2; D remains unclear. Trimming removed 2 bases from V and 5 bases from J, with 6 bases in between. Germline CDR1 is MNHEY and CDR2 is SVGEGT. The CDR3 totals 12 residues. This CDR3 is CASSYGQYGYTF. The DNA for the CDR3 is TGTGCCAGCAGTTACGGCCAGTATGGCTACACCTTC.

There are a few counts of this clonotype. The chain is built from TRBV4-1 and TRBJ1-6; D remains ambiguous. The CDR3 extends over 18 amino acids. V lost 0 bases and J 10 bases, leaving 22 bases between the germline ends. The V gene's germline CDR1 is MGHRA and CDR2 YSYEKL. The DNA of the CDR3 is TGCGCCAGCAGCCAAGACCACCTCCTGGGAAGGGTTGGGTCACCCCTCCACTTT. Translated, it gives CASSQDHLLGRVGSPLHF.

This clonotype was seen at least ten times. V usage is TRBV12-3 or TRBV12-4 and J usage is TRBJ1-1; D gene uncertain. V lost 3 bases and J 6 bases, leaving 20 bases between the germline ends. This CDR3 spans 16 amino acids. The CDR3 DNA reads TGTGCCAGCAGTTTTATAGCTGGATACAAGGCGGCTGAAGCTTTCTTT. Encoded protein: CASSFIAGYKAAEAFF.

The chain has TRBV5-1 and TRBJ1-5, with D possibly TRBD1 on 5 matching bases. Trimming left V 0 bases short and J 5 bases short, with 12 bases between. CDR1 is SGHRS and CDR2 is YFSETQ in the germline V gene. The CDR3 has 15 amino acids. The chain's CDR3 is CASSLAGADDQPQHF. CDR3 bases: TGCGCCAGCAGCTTGGCCGGGGCAGACGATCAGCCCCAGCATTTT.

This clonotype showed up just a few times. This chain joins TRBV7-3 and TRBJ2-7; D ambiguous. Germline V lookup: CDR1 SGHTA, CDR2 FQGTGA. This CDR3 has 15 residues. V dropped 5 bases and J dropped 0 bases, with 14 bases sitting between them. The CDR3 coding sequence is TGTGCCAGCAGCCCCGGGCCCGCCATCTCCTACGAGCAGTACTTC. Its translation: CASSPGPAISYEQYF.

This clonotype showed up many times. The V call is TRBV25-1, the J call TRBJ1-6; D call uncertain. Trimming took 5 bases from V and 7 from J, leaving 12 bases between them. Germline V lookup: CDR1 MGHDK, CDR2 SYGVNS. The CDR3 has 14 amino acids. CDR3 sequence (DNA): TGTGCCAGCAGTCGCCAACAGACAAATTCACCCCTCCACTTT. Residues: CASSRQQTNSPLHF.

This chain joins TRBV20-1 and TRBJ2-3; the D gene is possibly TRBD1 (5 bases). The CDR3 spans 15 residues. CDR1 is DFQATT, CDR2 SNEGSKA, per germline (reference sequence). V dropped 3 bases and J dropped 2 bases, with 15 bases sitting between them. The CDR3 region has the DNA TGCAGTGCTAGGGCCTTTTTGGGGCCCACAGATACGCAGTATTTT. Its protein is CSARAFLGPTDTQYF.

This clonotype was seen a few times. The chain couples TRBV6-5 to TRBJ2-7, with D perhaps TRBD1 or TRBD2 (6 bases each). The CDR3 contains 13 residues. Trimming removed 1 base from V and 6 bases from J, with 10 bases in between. The germline gives CDR1 MNHEY, CDR2 SVGAGI. CDR3 amino acids: CASSYWKGGEQYF. DNA of the CDR3: TGTGCCAGCAGTTACTGGAAGGGGGGCGAGCAGTACTTC.

The V gene is TRBV7-9, the J gene TRBJ1-2, with D unresolved. Trimming cost V 0 bases and J 4 bases, with 6 bases left between them. The CDR3 extends over 13 amino acids. Germline values: CDR1 SEHNR, CDR2 FQNEAQ (reference sequence). CDR3 region: CASSLAQPYGYTF. The CDR3 DNA reads TGTGCCAGCAGCTTAGCCCAGCCCTATGGCTACACCTTC.

J is TRBJ1-4 and V is TRBV20-1; D gene unclear. The germline V gene has CDR1 DFQATT and CDR2 SNEGSKA (reference sequence). The CDR3 consists of 13 residues. V dropped 3 bases and J dropped 5 bases, with 10 bases sitting between them. The CDR3 bases are TGCAGTGCTAGTTCTAGCGGAAATGAAAAACTGTTTTTT. Its translation is CSASSSGNEKLFF.

The chain links TRBV24-1 to TRBJ2-5; D unresolved. Germline V gene sequence: CDR1 KGHDR, CDR2 SFDVKD. This CDR3 comprises 14 residues. V lost 2 bases, J lost 1 base, and 7 bases lay in between. Here the CDR3 DNA reads TGTGCCACCAGTGATTCCAACAGCCAAGAGACCCAGTACTTC. Its protein product is CATSDSNSQETQYF.

The chain joins TRBV18 to TRBJ1-1, with D perhaps TRBD1 (5 bases). The germline V and J ends were trimmed by 3 bases and 3 bases, with 14 bases remaining between them. The CDR3 length is 15 residues. The germline V gene encodes CDR1 KGHSH and CDR2 LQKENI. The CDR3 region is CASSPLPGPDTEAFF. The CDR3 DNA reads TGTGCCAGCTCACCCTTACCAGGGCCTGACACTGAAGCTTTCTTT.